This T cell receptor beta chain was retrieved from a study of regulatory T cells in long-lasting Graves disease. Findings and limits, study-wide: Favored gene segments in persistent disease were TRBV28, TRBJ1-2 and TRBJ2-5. Lower TCR diversity was seen in persistent Graves' patients than in newly diagnosed ones. Authors noted too few samples as a limitation.

Time point in this sample: newly diagnosed GD, antithyroid drugs for less than 3 months. Isolated PBMC RNA provided the starting material for the TCR library. Arm-PCR with iRepertoire HTBI primers amplified the CDR3 regions for these TCR beta libraries. In TCRdb, the multiplex PCR reads were re-called with MiXCR into one record per CDR3 protein. There are under 450,000 distinct CDR3 sequences in the sample; roughly 10% occur only once, and over 15% lies in the top ten. Per germline, CDR1 MNHEY and CDR2 SMNVEV (reference sequence). V shed 5 bases and J shed 3 bases, with 10 bases lying between them. The CDR3 is 13 amino acids. This clonotype was recorded at least ten times. Its cognate antigen is unknown. The sample also formed part of further work on T cells in Graves' hyperthyroidism and ophthalmopathy. That paper notes: The TCR CDR3 was amplified in a first-round RT-PCR using the HTBI primer set.

The source material was peripheral blood mononuclear cells (PBMCs), sampled at new diagnosis, from a patient treated with antithyroid drugs. The genes are TRBV27 and TRBJ1-2; TRBD1 might be the D (6 bases). The TCR comes from a woman under 30 with Graves disease. The CDR3 protein is CASSPRQDYGYTF. CDR3 nucleotide sequence: TGTGCCAGCAGTCCGCGACAGGACTATGGCTACACCTTC.